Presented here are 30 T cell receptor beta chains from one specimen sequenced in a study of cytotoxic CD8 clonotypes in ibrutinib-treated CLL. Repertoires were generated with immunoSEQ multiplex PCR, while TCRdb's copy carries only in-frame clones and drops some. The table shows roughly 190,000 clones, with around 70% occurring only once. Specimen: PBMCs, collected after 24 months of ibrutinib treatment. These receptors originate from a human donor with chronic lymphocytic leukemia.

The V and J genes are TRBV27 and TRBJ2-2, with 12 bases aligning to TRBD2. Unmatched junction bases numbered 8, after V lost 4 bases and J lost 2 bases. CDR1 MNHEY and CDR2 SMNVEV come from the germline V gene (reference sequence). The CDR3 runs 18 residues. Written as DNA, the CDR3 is TGTGCCAGCAGTTCTCAGGCTAGCGGGAGGGTTAACACCGGGGAGCTGTTTTTT. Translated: CASSSQASGRVNTGELFF.

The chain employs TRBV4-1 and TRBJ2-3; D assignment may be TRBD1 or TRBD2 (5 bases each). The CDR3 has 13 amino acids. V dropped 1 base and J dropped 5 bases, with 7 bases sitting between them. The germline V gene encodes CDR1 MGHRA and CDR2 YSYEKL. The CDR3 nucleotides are TGCGCCAGCAGCCAAGTGAGGGGAGATACGCAGTATTTT. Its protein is CASSQVRGDTQYF.

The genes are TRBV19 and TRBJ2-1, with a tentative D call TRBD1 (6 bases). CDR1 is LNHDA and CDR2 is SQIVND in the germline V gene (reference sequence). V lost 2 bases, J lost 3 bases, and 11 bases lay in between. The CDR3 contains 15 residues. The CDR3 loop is CASSILGQSYNEQFF. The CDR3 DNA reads TGTGCCAGTAGTATACTGGGACAAAGCTACAATGAGCAGTTCTTC.

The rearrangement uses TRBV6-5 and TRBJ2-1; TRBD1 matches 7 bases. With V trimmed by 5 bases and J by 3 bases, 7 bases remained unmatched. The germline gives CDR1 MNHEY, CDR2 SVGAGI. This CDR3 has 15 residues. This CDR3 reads CASSANRDSYNEQFF. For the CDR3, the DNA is TGTGCCAGCAGTGCCAACCGGGACAGCTACAATGAGCAGTTCTTC.

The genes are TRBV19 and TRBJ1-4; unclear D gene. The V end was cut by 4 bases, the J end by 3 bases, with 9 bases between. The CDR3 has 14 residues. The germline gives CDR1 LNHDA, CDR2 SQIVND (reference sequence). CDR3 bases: TGTGCCAGTAGTAACCGAGCGGCTAATGAAAAACTGTTTTTT. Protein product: CASSNRAANEKLFF.

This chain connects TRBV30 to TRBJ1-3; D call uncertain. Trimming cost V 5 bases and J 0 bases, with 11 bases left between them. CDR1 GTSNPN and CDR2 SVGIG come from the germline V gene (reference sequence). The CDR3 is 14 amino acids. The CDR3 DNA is TGTGCCTGGGCGGGGTCCGACTCTGGAAACACCATATATTTT. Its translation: CAWAGSDSGNTIYF.

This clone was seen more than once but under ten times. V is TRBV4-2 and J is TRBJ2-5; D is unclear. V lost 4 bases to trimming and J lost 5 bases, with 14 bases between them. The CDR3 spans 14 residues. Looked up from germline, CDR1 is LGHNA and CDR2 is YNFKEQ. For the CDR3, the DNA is TGTGCCAGCAGCCCACCGGGTCGTGGGGAGACCCAGTACTTC. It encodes CASSPPGRGETQYF.

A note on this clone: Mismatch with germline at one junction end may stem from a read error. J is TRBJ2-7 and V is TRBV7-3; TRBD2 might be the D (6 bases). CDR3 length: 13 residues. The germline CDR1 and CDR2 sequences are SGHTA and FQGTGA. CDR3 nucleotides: TGTGCCACCAGCTTAGGTCGGGGGTACGAGCAGTACTTC. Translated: CATSLGRGYEQYF.

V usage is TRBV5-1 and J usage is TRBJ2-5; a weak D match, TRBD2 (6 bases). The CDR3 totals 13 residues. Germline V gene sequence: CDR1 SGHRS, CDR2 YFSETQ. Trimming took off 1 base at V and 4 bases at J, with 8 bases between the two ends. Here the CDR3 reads CASSLLGGETQYF. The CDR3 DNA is TGCGCCAGCAGCTTGTTGGGGGGAGAGACCCAGTACTTC.

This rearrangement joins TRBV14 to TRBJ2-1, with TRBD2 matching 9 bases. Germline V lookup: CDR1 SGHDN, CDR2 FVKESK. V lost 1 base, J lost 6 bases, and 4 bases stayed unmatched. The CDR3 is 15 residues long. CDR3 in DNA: TGTGCCAGCAGCCAAGGGGCTAGCGGGACCAATGAGCAGTTCTTC. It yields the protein CASSQGASGTNEQFF.

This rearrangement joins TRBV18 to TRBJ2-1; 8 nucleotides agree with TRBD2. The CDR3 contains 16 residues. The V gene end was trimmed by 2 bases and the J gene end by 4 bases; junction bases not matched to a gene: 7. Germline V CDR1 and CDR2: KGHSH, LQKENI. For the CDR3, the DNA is TGTGCCAGCTCACCAAAAGCCGGGACTAGTTACAATGAGCAGTTCTTC. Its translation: CASSPKAGTSYNEQFF.

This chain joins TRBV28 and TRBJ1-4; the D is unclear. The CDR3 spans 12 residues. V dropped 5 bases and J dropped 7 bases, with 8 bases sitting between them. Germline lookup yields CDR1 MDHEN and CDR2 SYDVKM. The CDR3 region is CASSKISEKLFF. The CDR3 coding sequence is TGTGCCAGCAGTAAAATCAGTGAAAAACTGTTTTTT.

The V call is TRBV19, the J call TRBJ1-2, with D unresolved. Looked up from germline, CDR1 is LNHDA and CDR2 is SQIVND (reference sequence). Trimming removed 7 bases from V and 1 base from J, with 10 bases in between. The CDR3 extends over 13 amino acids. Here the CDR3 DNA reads TGTGCCAGTAAATTCTTGAATAACTATGGCTACACCTTC. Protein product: CASKFLNNYGYTF.

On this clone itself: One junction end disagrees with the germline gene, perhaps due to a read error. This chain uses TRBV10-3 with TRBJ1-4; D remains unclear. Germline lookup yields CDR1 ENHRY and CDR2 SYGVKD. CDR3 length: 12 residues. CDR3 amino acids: CAISELGEILFF. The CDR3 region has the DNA TGTGCCATCAGTGAGCTCGGGGAAATACTGTTTTTT.

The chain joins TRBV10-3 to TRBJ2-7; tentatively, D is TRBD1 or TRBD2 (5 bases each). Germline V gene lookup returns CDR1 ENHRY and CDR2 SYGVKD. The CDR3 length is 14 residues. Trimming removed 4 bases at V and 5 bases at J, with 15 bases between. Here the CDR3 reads CAISGQKAGNEQYF. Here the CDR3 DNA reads TGTGCCATCAGTGGACAGAAGGCGGGCAACGAGCAGTACTTC.

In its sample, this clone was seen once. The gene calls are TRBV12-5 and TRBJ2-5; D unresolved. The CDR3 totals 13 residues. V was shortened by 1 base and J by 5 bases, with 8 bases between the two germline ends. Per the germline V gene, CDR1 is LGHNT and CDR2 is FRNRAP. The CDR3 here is CASGLEGLETQYF. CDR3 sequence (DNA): TGTGCTAGTGGTTTGGAGGGTCTGGAGACCCAGTACTTC.

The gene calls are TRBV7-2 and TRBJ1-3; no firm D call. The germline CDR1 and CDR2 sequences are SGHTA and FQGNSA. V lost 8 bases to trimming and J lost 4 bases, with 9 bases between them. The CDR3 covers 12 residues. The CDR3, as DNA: TGTGCCAGCTCCTACTCCGGAAACACCATATATTTT. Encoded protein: CASSYSGNTIYF. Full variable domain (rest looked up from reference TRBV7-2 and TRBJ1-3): GAGVSQSPSNKVTEKGKDVELRCDPISGHTALYWYRQSLGQGLEFLIYFQGNSAPDKSGLPSDRFSAERTGGSVSTLTIQRTQQEDSAVYLCASSYSGNTIYFGEGSWLTVV.

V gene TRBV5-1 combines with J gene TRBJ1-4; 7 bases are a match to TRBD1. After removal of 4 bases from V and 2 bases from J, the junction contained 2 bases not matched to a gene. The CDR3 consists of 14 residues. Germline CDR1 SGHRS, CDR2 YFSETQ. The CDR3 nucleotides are TGCGCCAGCAGCCCGGGACAGACTAATGAAAAACTGTTTTTT. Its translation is CASSPGQTNEKLFF.

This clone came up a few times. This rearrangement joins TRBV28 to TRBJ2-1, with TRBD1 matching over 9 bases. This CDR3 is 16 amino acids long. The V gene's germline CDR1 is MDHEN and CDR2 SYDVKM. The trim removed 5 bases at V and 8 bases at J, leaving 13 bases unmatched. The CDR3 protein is CASSDLTGQGRDEQFF. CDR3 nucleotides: TGTGCCAGCAGTGACCTTACGGGACAGGGTAGGGATGAGCAGTTCTTC.

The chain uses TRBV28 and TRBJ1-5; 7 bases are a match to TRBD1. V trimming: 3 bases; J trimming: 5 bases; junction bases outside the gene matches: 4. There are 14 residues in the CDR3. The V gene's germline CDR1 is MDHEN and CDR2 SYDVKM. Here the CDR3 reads CASSLTGYDQPQHF. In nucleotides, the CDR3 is TGTGCCAGCAGTTTGACAGGGTACGATCAGCCCCAGCATTTT.

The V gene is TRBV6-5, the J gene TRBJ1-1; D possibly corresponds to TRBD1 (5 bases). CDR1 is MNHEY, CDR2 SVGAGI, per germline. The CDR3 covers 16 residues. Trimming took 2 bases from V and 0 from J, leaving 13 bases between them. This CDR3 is CASSYGQGGMNTEAFF. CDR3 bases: TGTGCCAGCAGTTACGGGCAGGGAGGGATGAACACTGAAGCTTTCTTT.

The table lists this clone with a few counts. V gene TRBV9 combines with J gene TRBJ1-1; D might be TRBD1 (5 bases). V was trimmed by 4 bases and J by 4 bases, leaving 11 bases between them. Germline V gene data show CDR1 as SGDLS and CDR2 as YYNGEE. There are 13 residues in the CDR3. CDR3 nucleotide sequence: TGTGCCAGCAGCCAGATTGGGACCACTGAAGCTTTCTTT. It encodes CASSQIGTTEAFF.

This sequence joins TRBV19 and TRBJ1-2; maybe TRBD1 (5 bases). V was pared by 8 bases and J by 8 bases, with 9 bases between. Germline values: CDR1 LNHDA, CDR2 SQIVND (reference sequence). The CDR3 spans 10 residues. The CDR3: CASGGGGYTF. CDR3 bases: TGTGCCAGTGGGGGAGGGGGCTACACCTTC.

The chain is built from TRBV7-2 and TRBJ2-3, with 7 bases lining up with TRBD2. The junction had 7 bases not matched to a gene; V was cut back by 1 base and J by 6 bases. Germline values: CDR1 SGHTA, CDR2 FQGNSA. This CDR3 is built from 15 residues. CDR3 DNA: TGTGCCAGCAGCTTAGGCGGGAGCCCGAGGGATACGCAGTATTTT. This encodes CASSLGGSPRDTQYF.

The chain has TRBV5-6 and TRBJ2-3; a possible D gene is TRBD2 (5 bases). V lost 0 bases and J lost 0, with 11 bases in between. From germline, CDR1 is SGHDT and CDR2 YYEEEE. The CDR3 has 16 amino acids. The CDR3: CASSLVLAQSTDTQYF. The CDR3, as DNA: TGTGCCAGCAGCTTGGTCCTAGCCCAAAGCACAGATACGCAGTATTTT.

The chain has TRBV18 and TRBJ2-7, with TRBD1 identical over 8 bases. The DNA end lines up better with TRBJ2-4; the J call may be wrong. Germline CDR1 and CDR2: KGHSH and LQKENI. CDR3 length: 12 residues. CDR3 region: CASSFGQGIQYF. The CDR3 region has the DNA TGTGCCAGCTCATTCGGACAGGGCATTCAGTACTTC.

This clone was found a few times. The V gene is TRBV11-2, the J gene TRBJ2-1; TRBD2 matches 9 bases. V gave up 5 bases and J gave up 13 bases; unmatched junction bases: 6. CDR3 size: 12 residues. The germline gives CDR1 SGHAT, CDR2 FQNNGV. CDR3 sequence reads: CASSTSSGKQFF. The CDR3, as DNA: TGTGCCAGCAGCACATCTAGCGGGAAACAGTTCTTC. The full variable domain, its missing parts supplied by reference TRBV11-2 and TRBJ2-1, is EAGVAQSPRYKIIEKRQSVAFWCNPISGHATLYWYQQILGQGPKLLIQFQNNGVVDDSQLPKDRFSAERLKGVDSTLKIQPAKLEDSAVYLCASSTSSGKQFFGPGTRLTVL.

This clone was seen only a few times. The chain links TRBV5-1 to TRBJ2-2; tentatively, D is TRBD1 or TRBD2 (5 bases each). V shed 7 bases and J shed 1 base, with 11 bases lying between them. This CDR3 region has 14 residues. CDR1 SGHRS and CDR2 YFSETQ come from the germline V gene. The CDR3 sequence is CASGIGGNTGELFF. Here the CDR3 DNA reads TGCGCCAGCGGAATTGGGGGGAACACCGGGGAGCTGTTTTTT.

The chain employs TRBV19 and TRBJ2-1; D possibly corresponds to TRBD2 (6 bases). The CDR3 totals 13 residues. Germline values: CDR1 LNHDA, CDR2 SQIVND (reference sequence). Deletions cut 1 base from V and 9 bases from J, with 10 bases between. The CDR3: CASSIGRGTEQFF. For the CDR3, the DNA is TGTGCCAGTAGTATAGGCCGGGGGACTGAGCAGTTCTTC. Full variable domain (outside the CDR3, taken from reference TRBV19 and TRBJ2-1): DGGITQSPKYLFRKEGQNVTLSCEQNLNHDAMYWYRQDPGQGLRLIYYSQIVNDFQKGDIAEGYSVSREKKESFPLTVTSAQKNPTAFYLCASSIGRGTEQFFGPGTRLTVL.

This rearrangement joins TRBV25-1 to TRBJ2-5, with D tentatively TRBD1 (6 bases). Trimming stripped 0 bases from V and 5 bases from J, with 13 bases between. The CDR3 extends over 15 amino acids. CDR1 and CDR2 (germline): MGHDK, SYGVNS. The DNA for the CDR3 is TGTGCCAGCAGTGAATATTGGGCAGGGGATGAGACCCAGTACTTC. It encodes CASSEYWAGDETQYF. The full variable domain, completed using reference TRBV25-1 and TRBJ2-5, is EADIYQTPRYLVIGTGKKITLECSQTMGHDKMYWYQQDPGMELHLIHYSYGVNSTEKGDLSSESTVSRIRTEHFPLTLESARPSHTSQYLCASSEYWAGDETQYFGPGTRLLVL.